The sequence of this TCR beta chain was determined in a study of identifying expanded T cells in peripheral blood. V shed 4 bases and J shed 9 bases, with 7 bases lying between them. The CDR3 has 11 amino acids. The germline gives CDR1 MNHEY, CDR2 SVGAGI. Produced via immunoSEQ multiplex PCR; TCRdb's table is partial and in-frame only. The sample records about 80,000 clones, 84% being singletons. The receptor was derived from a person aged 18-70 years in good health. The chain is built from TRBV6-5 and TRBJ2-1; possible D gene TRBD2, 5 bases. Sequencing was carried out using blood. In DNA, the CDR3 is TGTGCCAGCAGTTTCGGAGGTGAGCAGTTCTTC. Encoded protein: CASSFGGEQFF.